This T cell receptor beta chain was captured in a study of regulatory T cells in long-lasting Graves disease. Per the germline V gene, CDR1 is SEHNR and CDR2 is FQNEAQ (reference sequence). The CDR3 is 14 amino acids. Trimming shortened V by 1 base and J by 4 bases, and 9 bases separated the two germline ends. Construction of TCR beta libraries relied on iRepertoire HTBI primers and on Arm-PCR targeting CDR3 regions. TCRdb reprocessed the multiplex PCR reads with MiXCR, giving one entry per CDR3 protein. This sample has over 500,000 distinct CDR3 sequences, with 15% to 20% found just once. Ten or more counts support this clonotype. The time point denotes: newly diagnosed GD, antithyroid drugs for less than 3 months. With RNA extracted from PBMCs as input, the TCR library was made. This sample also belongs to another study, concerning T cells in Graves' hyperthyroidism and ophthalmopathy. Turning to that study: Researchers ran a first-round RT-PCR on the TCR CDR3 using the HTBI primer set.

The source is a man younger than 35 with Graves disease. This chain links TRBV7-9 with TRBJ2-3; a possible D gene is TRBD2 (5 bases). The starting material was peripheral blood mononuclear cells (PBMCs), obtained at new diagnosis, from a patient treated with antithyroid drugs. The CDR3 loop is CASSLEGVADTQYF. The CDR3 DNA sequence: TGTGCCAGCAGCTTAGAGGGAGTAGCAGATACGCAGTATTTT.